The clone carrying this T cell receptor (beta chain) was observed many times. The antigen is not known. This record belongs to a study of T cells in Graves' hyperthyroidism and ophthalmopathy. Study-level findings and limits: Ophthalmopathy and stable hyperthyroidism were told apart by a 13 V-J model.

The investigators amplified TCR beta CDR3 regions from RNA transcripts. In the first-round RT-PCR of the TCR CDR3, the HTBI primer set was used. TCRdb reanalysed the multiplex PCR reads using MiXCR and keeps one entry per CDR3 protein. The repertoire holds nearly 600,000 distinct CDR3 sequences, with approximately 15% as singletons. Ophthalmopathy cases scored 3 or more on the Clinical Activity Score and 4 or more on NOSPECS grade, with duration below 3 months. The study excluded patients with uncontrolled infection, other autoimmune disease, pregnancy or lactation. In making diagnoses, clinical symptoms, serum thyroxine and TRAb, thyroid ultrasound and orbital computed tomography were all used. What was sequenced was blood. This TCR derives from a woman younger than 35 with Graves' ophthalmopathy.

As DNA, the CDR3 is TGTGCCAGCAGCTTAGGGACAGTGCTGAACACTGAAGCTTTCTTT. Its protein product is CASSLGTVLNTEAFF. The rearrangement joins TRBV7-8 to TRBJ1-1, with D possibly matching TRBD1 (6 bases). Germline V CDR1 and CDR2: SGHVS, FQNEAQ. There are 15 residues in the CDR3. Trimming stripped 1 base from V and 0 bases from J, with 9 bases between.